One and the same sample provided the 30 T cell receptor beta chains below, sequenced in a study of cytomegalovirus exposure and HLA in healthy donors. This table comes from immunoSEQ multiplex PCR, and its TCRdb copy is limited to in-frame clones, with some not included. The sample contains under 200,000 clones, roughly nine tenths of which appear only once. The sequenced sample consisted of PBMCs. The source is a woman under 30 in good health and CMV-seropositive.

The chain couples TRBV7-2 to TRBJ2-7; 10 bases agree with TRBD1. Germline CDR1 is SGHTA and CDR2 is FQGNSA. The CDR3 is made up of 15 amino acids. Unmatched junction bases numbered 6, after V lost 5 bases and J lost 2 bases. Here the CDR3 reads CASSGPGQGPYEQYF. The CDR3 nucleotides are TGTGCCAGCAGCGGTCCGGGACAGGGGCCCTACGAGCAGTACTTC.

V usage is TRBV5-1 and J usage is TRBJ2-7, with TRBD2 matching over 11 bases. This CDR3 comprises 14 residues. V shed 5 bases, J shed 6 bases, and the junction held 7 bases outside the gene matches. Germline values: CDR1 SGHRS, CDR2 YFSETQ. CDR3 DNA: TGCGCCAGCAGGACTAGCGGGGAGGTTCGCGAGCAGTACTTC. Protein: CASRTSGEVREQYF.

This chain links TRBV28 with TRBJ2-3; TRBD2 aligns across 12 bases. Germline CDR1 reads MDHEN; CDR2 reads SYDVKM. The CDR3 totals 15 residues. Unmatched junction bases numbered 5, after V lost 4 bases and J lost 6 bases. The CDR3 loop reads CASSWTSGIGDTQYF. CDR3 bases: TGTGCCAGCAGTTGGACTAGCGGGATTGGGGATACGCAGTATTTT.

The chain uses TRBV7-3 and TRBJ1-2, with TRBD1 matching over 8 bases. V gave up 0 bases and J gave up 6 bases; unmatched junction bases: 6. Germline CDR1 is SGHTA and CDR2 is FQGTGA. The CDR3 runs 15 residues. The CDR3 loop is CASSLTGTGGHGYTF. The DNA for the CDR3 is TGTGCCAGCAGCTTAACTGGGACAGGAGGGCATGGCTACACCTTC. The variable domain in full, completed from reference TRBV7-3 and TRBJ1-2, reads GAGVSQTPSNKVTEKGKYVELRCDPISGHTALYWYRQSLGQGPEFLIYFQGTGAADDSGLPNDRFFAVRPEGSVSTLKIQRTERGDSAVYLCASSLTGTGGHGYTFGSGTRLTVV.

The CDR3 protein is CASSQDGTAPYEQYF. The CDR3 DNA reads TGCGCCAGCAGCCAAGATGGCACCGCTCCCTACGAGCAGTACTTC. The J gene is TRBJ2-7, the V gene TRBV4-3; D is unresolved. V was cut by 0 bases and J by 2 bases, with 11 bases left in between. CDR1 is LGHNA and CDR2 is YSLEER in the germline V gene. The CDR3 is 15 amino acids.

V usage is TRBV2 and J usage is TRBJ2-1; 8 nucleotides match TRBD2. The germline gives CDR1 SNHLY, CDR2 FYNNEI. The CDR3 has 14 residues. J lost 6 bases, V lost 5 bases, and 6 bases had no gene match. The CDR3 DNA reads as TGTGCCAGCAGTCCACTAGCGGCCTTCAATGAGCAGTTCTTC. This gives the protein CASSPLAAFNEQFF.

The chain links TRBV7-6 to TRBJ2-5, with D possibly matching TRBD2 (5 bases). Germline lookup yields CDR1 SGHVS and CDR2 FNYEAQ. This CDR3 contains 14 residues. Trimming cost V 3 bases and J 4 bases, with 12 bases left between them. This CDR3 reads CASSLTGKGETQYF. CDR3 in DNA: TGTGCCAGCAGCTTGACCGGGAAGGGAGAGACCCAGTACTTC.

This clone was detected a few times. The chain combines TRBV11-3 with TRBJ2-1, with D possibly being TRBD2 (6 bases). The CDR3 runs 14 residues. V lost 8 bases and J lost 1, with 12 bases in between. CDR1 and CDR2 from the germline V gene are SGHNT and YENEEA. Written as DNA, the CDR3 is TGTGCCAGCGGTCGCGGGGATTCCTACAATGAGCAGTTCTTC. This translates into CASGRGDSYNEQFF. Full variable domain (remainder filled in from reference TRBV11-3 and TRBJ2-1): EAGVVQSPRYKIIEKKQPVAFWCNPISGHNTLYWYLQNLGQGPELLIRYENEEAVDDSQLPKDRFSAERLKGVDSTLKIQPAELGDSAVYLCASGRGDSYNEQFFGPGTRLTVL.

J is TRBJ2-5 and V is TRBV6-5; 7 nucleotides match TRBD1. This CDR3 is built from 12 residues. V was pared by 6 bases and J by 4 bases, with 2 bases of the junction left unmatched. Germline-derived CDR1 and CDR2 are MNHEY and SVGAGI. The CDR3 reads CASSRDRETQYF. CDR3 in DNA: TGTGCCAGCAGCCGGGACAGAGAGACCCAGTACTTC.

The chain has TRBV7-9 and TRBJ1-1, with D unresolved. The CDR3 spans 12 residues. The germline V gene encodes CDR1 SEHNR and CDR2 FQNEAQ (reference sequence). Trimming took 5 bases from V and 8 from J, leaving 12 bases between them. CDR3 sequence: CASSHSTGEAFF. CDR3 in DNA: TGTGCCAGCAGCCATTCCACCGGGGAAGCTTTCTTT.

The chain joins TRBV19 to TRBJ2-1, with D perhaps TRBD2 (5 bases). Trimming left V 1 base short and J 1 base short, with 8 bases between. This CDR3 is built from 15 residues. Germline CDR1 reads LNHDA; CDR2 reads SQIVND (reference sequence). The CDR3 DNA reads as TGTGCCAGTAGTATAGCGGGATTATCCTACAATGAGCAGTTCTTC. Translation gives CASSIAGLSYNEQFF.

The CDR3 spells CASTPSGEGVSYEQYF. The CDR3 nucleotides are TGTGCCAGCACCCCATCAGGGGAAGGGGTCTCCTACGAGCAGTACTTC. V usage is TRBV28 and J usage is TRBJ2-7, with a tentative D call TRBD1 (6 bases). CDR3 length: 16 amino acids. V was cut by 7 bases and J by 0 bases, with 19 bases left in between. Germline V gene lookup returns CDR1 MDHEN and CDR2 SYDVKM.

Written as DNA, the CDR3 is TGTGCCAGCAGCTGGAGGTCCGGGGAGCTGTTTTTT. Translated, it gives CASSWRSGELFF. The chain combines TRBV7-2 with TRBJ2-2; D perhaps matches TRBD2 (5 bases). The length of the CDR3 is 12 residues. Germline assignment: CDR1 SGHTA and CDR2 FQGNSA. Trimming took off 4 bases at V and 6 bases at J, with 6 bases between the two ends.

DNA of the CDR3: TGCGCCAGCAGCCAAGACTCCAGGAACACCGGGGAGCTGTTTTTT. Translation gives CASSQDSRNTGELFF. The chain has TRBV4-3 and TRBJ2-2; D is undetermined. Germline CDR1 and CDR2: LGHNA and YSLEER. V lost 0 bases to trimming and J lost 1 base, with 6 bases between them. The CDR3 length is 15 residues.

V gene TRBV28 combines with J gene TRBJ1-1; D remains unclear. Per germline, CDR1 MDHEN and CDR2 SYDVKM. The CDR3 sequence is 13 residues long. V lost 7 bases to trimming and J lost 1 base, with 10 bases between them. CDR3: CASTVRGNTEAFF. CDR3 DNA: TGTGCCAGCACCGTCCGGGGGAACACTGAAGCTTTCTTT. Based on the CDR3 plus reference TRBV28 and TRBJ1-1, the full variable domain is DVKVTQSSRYLVKRTGEKVFLECVQDMDHENMFWYRQDPGLGLRLIYFSYDVKMKEKGDIPEGYSVSREKKERFSLILESASTNQTSMYLCASTVRGNTEAFFGQGTRLTVV.

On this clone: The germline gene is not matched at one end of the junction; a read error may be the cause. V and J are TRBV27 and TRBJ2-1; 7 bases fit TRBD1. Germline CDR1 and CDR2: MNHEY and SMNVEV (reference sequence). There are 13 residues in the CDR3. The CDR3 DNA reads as TGTGCCAGCAGACGGGACAGCTACTATGAGCAGTTCTTC. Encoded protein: CASRRDSYYEQFF.

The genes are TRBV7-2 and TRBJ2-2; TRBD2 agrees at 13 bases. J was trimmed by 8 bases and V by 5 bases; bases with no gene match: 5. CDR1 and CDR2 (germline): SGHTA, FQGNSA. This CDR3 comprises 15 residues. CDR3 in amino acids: CASSPRTSGRGELFF. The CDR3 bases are TGTGCCAGCAGCCCCAGGACTAGCGGGAGAGGGGAGCTGTTTTTT.

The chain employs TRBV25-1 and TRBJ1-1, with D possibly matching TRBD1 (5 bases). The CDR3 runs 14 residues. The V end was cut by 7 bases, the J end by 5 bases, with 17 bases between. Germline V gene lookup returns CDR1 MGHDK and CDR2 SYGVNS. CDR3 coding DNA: TGTGCCAGCACCAGGGCAGGGTCGCGTACTGAAGCTTTCTTT. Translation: CASTRAGSRTEAFF.

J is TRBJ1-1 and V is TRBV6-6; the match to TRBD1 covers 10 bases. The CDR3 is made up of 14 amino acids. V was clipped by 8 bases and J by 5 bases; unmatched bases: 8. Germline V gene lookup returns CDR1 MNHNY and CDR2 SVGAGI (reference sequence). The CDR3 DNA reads TGTGCCAGCCTACTGGGGACAGGGGAAACTGAAGCTTTCTTT. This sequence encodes CASLLGTGETEAFF.

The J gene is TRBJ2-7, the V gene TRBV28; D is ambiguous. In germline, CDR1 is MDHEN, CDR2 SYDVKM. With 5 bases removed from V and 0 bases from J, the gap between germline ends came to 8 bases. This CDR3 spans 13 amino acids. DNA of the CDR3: TGTGCCAGCAGTACGAGAAGCTCCTACGAGCAGTACTTC. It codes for CASSTRSSYEQYF. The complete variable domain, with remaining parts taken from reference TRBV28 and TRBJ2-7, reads DVKVTQSSRYLVKRTGEKVFLECVQDMDHENMFWYRQDPGLGLRLIYFSYDVKMKEKGDIPEGYSVSREKKERFSLILESASTNQTSMYLCASSTRSSYEQYFGPGTRLTVT.

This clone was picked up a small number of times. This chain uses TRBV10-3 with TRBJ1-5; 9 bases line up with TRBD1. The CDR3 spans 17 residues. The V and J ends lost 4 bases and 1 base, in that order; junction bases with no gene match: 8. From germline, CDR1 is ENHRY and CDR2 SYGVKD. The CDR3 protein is CAISASPGTGSNQPQHF. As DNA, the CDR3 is TGTGCCATCAGTGCAAGTCCCGGGACAGGGAGCAATCAGCCCCAGCATTTT.

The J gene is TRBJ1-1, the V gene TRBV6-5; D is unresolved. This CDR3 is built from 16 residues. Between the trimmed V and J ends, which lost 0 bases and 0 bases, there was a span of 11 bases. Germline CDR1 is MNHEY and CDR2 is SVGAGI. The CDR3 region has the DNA TGTGCCAGCAGTTACTCGTATAGCACGATGAACACTGAAGCTTTCTTT. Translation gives CASSYSYSTMNTEAFF.

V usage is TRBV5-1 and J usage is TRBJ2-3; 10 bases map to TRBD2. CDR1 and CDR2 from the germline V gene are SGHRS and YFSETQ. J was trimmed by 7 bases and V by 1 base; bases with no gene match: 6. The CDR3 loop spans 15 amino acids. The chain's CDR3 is CASSLSLAGDNTQYF. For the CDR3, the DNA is TGCGCCAGCAGCTTGTCCCTAGCGGGGGATAATACGCAGTATTTT.

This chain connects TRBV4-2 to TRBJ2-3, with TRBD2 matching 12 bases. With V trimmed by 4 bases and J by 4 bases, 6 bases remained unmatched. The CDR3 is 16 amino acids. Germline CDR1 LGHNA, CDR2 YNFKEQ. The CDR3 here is CASSRILAGGPDTQYF. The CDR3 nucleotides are TGTGCCAGCAGCCGAATACTAGCGGGAGGACCAGATACGCAGTATTTT.

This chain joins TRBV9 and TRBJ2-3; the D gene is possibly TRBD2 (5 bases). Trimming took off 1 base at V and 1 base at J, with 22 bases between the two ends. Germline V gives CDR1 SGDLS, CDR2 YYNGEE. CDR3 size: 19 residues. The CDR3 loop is CASSVWSPNEGFGTDTQYF. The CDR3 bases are TGTGCCAGCAGCGTATGGTCTCCCAATGAGGGTTTCGGCACAGATACGCAGTATTTT.

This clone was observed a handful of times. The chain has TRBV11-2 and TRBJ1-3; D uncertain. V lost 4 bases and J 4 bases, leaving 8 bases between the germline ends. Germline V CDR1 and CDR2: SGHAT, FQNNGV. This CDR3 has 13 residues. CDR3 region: CASSSQAGNTIYF. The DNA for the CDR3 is TGTGCCAGCAGCTCCCAGGCAGGAAACACCATATATTTT.

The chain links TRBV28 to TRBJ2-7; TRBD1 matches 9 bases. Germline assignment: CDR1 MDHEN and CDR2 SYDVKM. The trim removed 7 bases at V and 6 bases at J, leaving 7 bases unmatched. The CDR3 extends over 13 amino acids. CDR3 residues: CASTIGDRVEQYF. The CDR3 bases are TGTGCCAGCACCATAGGGGACAGGGTCGAGCAGTACTTC. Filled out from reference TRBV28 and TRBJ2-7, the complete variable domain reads DVKVTQSSRYLVKRTGEKVFLECVQDMDHENMFWYRQDPGLGLRLIYFSYDVKMKEKGDIPEGYSVSREKKERFSLILESASTNQTSMYLCASTIGDRVEQYFGPGTRLTVT.

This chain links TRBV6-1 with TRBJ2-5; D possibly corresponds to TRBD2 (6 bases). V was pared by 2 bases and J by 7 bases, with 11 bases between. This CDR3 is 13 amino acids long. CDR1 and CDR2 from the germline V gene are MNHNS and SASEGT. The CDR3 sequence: CASSEWGERTQYF. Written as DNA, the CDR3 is TGTGCCAGCAGTGAATGGGGGGAAAGGACCCAGTACTTC.

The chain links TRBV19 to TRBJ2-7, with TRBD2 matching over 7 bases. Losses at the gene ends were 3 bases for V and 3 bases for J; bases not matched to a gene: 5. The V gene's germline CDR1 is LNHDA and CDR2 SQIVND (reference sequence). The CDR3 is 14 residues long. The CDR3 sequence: CASSILADHYEQYF. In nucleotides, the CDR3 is TGTGCCAGTAGTATCCTAGCGGATCACTACGAGCAGTACTTC.

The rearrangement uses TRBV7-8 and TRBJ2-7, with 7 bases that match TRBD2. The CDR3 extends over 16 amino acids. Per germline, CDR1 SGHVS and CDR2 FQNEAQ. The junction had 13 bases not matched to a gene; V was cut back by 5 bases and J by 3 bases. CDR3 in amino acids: CASSPPVGTKGYEQYF. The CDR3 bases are TGTGCCAGCAGCCCCCCGGTGGGGACTAAGGGCTACGAGCAGTACTTC.